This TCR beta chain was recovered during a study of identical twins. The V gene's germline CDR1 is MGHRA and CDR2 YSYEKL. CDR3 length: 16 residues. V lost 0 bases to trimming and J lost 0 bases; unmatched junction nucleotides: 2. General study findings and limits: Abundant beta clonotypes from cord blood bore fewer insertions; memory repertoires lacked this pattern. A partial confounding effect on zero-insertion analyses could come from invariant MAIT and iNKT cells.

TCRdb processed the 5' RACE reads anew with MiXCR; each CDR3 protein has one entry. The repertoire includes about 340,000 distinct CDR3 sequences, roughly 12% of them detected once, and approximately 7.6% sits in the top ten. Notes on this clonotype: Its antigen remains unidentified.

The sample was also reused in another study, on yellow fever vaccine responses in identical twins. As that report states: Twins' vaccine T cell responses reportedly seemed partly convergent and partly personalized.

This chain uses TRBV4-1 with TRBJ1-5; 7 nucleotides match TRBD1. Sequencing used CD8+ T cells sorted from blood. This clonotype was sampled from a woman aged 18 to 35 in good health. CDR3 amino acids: CASSQDRGFSNQPQHF. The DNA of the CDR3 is TGCGCCAGCAGCCAAGACAGGGGGTTTAGCAATCAGCCCCAGCATTTT.